The rows below give T cell receptor beta chains drawn from one sample of a study of human T cells and chemical hapten exposure. MiXCR, run by TCRdb on the RACE reads, gives a single entry per CDR3 protein. The sample records under 450,000 distinct CDR3 sequences, roughly 6.3% being singletons. Sequenced material: whole blood, taken in connection with sensitization to the hapten diphenylcyclopropenone (DPC). The receptors stem from a woman aged 18-29 years with alopecia areata. Some clones in this sample may be carry-over from other donors' samples. Both conserved end residues are part of each CDR3. Each record gives: clone size, J gene, V gene, D gene, CDR3 DNA, CDR3 protein. The D gene is left open where the match is weak. Part of the rows lack a size; the others show once, few, many or a class for expanded clones.

abundance: .
j_gene: TRBJ2-3
v_gene: TRBV9
d_gene: .
CDR3nt: TGTGCCAGCAGCGTAGGTGGACTGGACACAGATACGCAGTATTTT
CDR3aa: CASSVGGLDTDTQYF

abundance: .
j_gene: TRBJ2-2
v_gene: TRBV6-6
d_gene: .
CDR3nt: TGTGCCAGCAGTTATAGGACGGTGACCGGGGAGCTGTTTTTT
CDR3aa: CASSYRTVTGELFF

abundance: .
j_gene: TRBJ2-7
v_gene: TRBV6-5
d_gene: .
CDR3nt: TGTGCCAGCATGGTGTCACCGAGCTACGAGCAGTACTTC
CDR3aa: CASMVSPSYEQYF

abundance: .
j_gene: TRBJ1-1
v_gene: TRBV7-2
d_gene: .
CDR3nt: TGTGCCAGCAGACCCTTCGGGCACACTGAAGCTTTCTTT
CDR3aa: CASRPFGHTEAFF

abundance: many
j_gene: TRBJ1-1
v_gene: TRBV6-6
d_gene: .
CDR3nt: TGTGCCAGCCAAGTGGGGGGCACTGAAGCTTTCTTT
CDR3aa: CASQVGGTEAFF

abundance: many
j_gene: TRBJ1-5
v_gene: TRBV18
d_gene: TRBD1
CDR3nt: TGTGCCAGCTCACGTAATGACAGGGGGAGCAATCAGCCCCAGCATTTT
CDR3aa: CASSRNDRGSNQPQHF

abundance: .
j_gene: TRBJ2-5
v_gene: TRBV7-2
d_gene: .
CDR3nt: TGTGCCAGCGGACGGAAAGAGACCCAGTACTTC
CDR3aa: CASGRKETQYF

abundance: .
j_gene: TRBJ2-7
v_gene: TRBV4-3
d_gene: TRBD1
CDR3nt: TGCGCCAGCAGCCAAGATAACAGGGGCGGCGAGCAGTACTTC
CDR3aa: CASSQDNRGGEQYF

abundance: .
j_gene: TRBJ1-1
v_gene: TRBV4-1
d_gene: .
CDR3nt: TGCGCCAGCAGCCAGATGGGCCCCACTGAAGCTTTCTTT
CDR3aa: CASSQMGPTEAFF

abundance: .
j_gene: TRBJ1-5
v_gene: TRBV7-8
d_gene: .
CDR3nt: TGTGCCAGCAGCATGAGGACGGTTAATAGCAATCAGCCCCAGCATTTT
CDR3aa: CASSMRTVNSNQPQHF

abundance: many
j_gene: TRBJ1-1
v_gene: TRBV5-1
d_gene: .
CDR3nt: TGCGCCAGCAGCTCTGACAGGCCGGACACTGAAGCTTTCTTT
CDR3aa: CASSSDRPDTEAFF

abundance: many
j_gene: TRBJ1-5
v_gene: TRBV20-1
d_gene: .
CDR3nt: TGCAGTGCTAGAGATCGCGGGGTAGGACAGCCCCAGCATTTT
CDR3aa: CSARDRGVGQPQHF

abundance: many
j_gene: TRBJ1-6
v_gene: TRBV5-6
d_gene: .
CDR3nt: TGTGCCAGCAGCTTGGGACTGCTGGTGGGGCCCCTCCACTTT
CDR3aa: CASSLGLLVGPLHF

abundance: few
j_gene: TRBJ1-2
v_gene: TRBV11-2
d_gene: .
CDR3nt: TGTGCCAGCAGCTTAGAGCAGGCGGTTCTGGGCGGCTACACCTTC
CDR3aa: CASSLEQAVLGGYTF

abundance: many
j_gene: TRBJ1-5
v_gene: TRBV29-1
d_gene: TRBD1
CDR3nt: TGCAGCGTAATATCGACAGGGGCGATTGATGGGCCCCAGCATTTT
CDR3aa: CSVISTGAIDGPQHF

abundance: few
j_gene: TRBJ2-3
v_gene: TRBV20-1
d_gene: .
CDR3nt: TGCAGTGCTAGAGATCGGGCGAGTGGCACAGATACGCAGTATTTT
CDR3aa: CSARDRASGTDTQYF